This T cell receptor (beta chain) was found in a study of response to subunit inactivated influenza vaccine. Study-level results: After each seasonal influenza vaccination, few new T cells are recruited, the authors suggested.

The CDR3 contains 14 residues. Germline-derived CDR1 and CDR2 are SGHRS and YFSETQ. The trim removed 5 bases at V and 0 bases at J, leaving 4 bases unmatched. MiXCR, run by TCRdb on the RT-PCR reads, gives a single entry per CDR3 protein. Seen here are fewer than 650,000 distinct CDR3 sequences, 13% observed once, and the top ten hold 13%. Comment on this clonotype: Its antigen remains unknown.

This clonotype was obtained from a man aged 50 or older who received an inactivated influenza vaccine. Sequenced material: PBMCs from blood, taken 40 to 50 days after vaccination. The gene calls are TRBV5-1 and TRBJ1-1, with 7 bases matching TRBD1. CDR3 sequence reads: CASRETGLNTEAFF. CDR3 bases: TGCGCCAGCAGAGAGACAGGGCTGAACACTGAAGCTTTCTTT.